What follows is one T cell receptor beta chain and its context. This clone came up a few times. Its antigen is currently not known. Base quality data are lacking; no much larger clone is found one base away. A distance of 7 bases separates the germline ends of V and J, which lose 6 bases and 4 bases respectively. Including the terminal cysteine and phenylalanine, the CDR3 comprises 11 residues. Only CDR3 DNA remains: 33 bases, in frame from the first base. CDR1 WNHNN and CDR2 SYGVQD were looked up in the germline V gene (reference sequence). The data originate from a study of cytomegalovirus exposure and HLA in healthy donors (dated by TCRdb to between 2016 and 2019). Regarding the study in general: An earlier analysis of roughly 500 of the donors reported about 250 Gb of sequence data and 117 million unique TCR beta sequences from around 200 million T cells. Approximately 300 gigabases of sequencing data and 91 million or so unique TCR sequences made up an early release that covered 500 to 650 HLA-typed donors. Among the approximately 420 genotyped donors, 75% to 90% belonged to the genetic ancestry cluster associated with self-reported Caucasian donors. The study was designed to test whether signatures of past pathogen exposure could be identified by cataloging public T cell receptors. The study profiled the T cell repertoires of 666 subjects by immunosequencing and related them to cytomegalovirus serostatus. A separate validation cohort of 90 to 150 different subjects was used in addition to the 666-subject first cohort. The study combined high-throughput TCR immunosequencing, statistical association of individual TCRs with disease status, and machine learning to predict cytomegalovirus infection status. In a later analysis, previously published TCR beta repertoires from about 640 donors were re-analyzed and high-resolution HLA genotyping was added so that TCR occurrence patterns could be studied. Rather than using new phenotypic data, the later analysis identified candidate immune exposures from TCR beta sequences and from how often those sequences occurred across donors. An earlier analysis of 587 of the donors applied high-throughput TCR beta sequencing to assess whether each TCR beta V gene segment acted as functional or pseudogenic. Donor age, sex, ethnicity and CMV serostatus were compiled alongside the repertoire data. In a later genetic analysis, genome-wide SNP genotypes for 398 of the 666 donors were used, and that subset was treated as a discovery cohort. Every discovery cohort repertoire had been produced on one sequencing platform. HLA typing included class I and class II loci at four-digit resolution. The number of typed donors differed by locus: about 620-640 for A, B, C, DRB1 and DQB1; 522 for DQA1; over 600 for DPA1; and 400 to 480 for DPB1. Because of strong linkage in the cohort, roughly five DR-DQ haplotypes were treated as single units for association and clustering. Among about 400 genotyped donors of the cohort, an average of around 240,000 unique TCR beta nucleotide sequences was sequenced per donor, of which about 19% were non-productive. Study-wide conclusions, independent of this receptor: According to a later analysis, parvovirus B19, influenza, CMV and Epstein-Barr virus appeared linked to several top co-occurrence clusters. In a later genetic analysis, fewer N-insertions in productive TCRs were reported among donors in an Asian-associated ancestry cluster than the approximately 670-donor mean. A further reported finding was that TCR beta sequences accurately predicted the HLA-A and HLA-B alleles for most subjects in the first cohort. It was suggested by the authors that the approach could potentially be generalized to other disease states and immunological phenotypes. Presence/absence analyses assumed roughly uniform sequencing depth across donors, an assumption that may not hold. The classifier was reported to diagnose cytomegalovirus status with high specificity and sensitivity in both the original and validation cohorts. This cohort had only TCR beta chains sequenced, and the lack of alpha or paired-chain data limited which features could be detected. The study listed approximately 150 TCR beta chains as associated with cytomegalovirus. A cluster of highly shared sequence variants was judged likely to represent a technical artifact of the sequencing pipeline. Because HLA typing was missing for some donors at each locus, association tests included only the typed subset. A later analysis found that HLA-associated TCR beta chains were more clonally expanded and had lower generation probabilities than equally common non-associated chains. Most TCR sequences were observed very rarely across donors, whereas some public TCRs were present in many individuals. A few of the identified cytomegalovirus-associated TCR beta chains were confirmed in vitro to be specific for cytomegalovirus antigens. Strong co-occurrence of HLA alleles, especially DR and DQ, made assigning TCR associations to individual alleles difficult. Linkage disequilibrium might explain the correlated functional status among segregating V segments, but an unknown experimental factor could not be excluded. In a later analysis, over 15,000 TCR beta sequences were associated with specific HLA alleles at a false discovery rate of 0.05. For the cohort, immune exposure information was limited to CMV serostatus. In a later analysis, the rate of TCR association differed among HLA loci, with DRB1 alleles having the most associated TCRs and HLA-C alleles having the fewest. In an earlier analysis of approximately 600 of the donors, most TCR beta V segments were observed in productive rearrangements about 87% or about 30% of the time, broadly matching IMGT annotations. Most CMV-associated TCR beta chains appeared to be HLA-restricted in a later analysis, and the HLA associations seemed to be driven largely by CMV exposure. In a later genetic analysis, a missense DCLRE1C variant was associated with V-gene and J-gene trimming of TCR beta chains, and the association was replicated in an independent cohort. Some IMGT-functional V segments, including TRBV6-2 and TRBV6-3, could not be distinguished by the 87-base-pair reads and were therefore excluded. The earlier analysis of nearly 600 of the donors excluded roughly 17 rarely observed V segments, including chromosome 9 orphons, because counts were too low.

In total, roughly 710 healthy bone marrow donors made up the cohort. At the time of sampling, every cohort member was nominally healthy, though immune exposures that went unrecorded were likely present. The donor tested CMV seronegative, placing the donor among the roughly 400 seronegative members of the cohort. A peripheral blood sample was provided by each donor, and peripheral blood mononuclear cells were used for TCR beta sequencing. The Qiagen DNeasy Blood Extraction Kit was used to extract genomic DNA from the blood cell samples. The library was obtained by the immunoSEQ multiplex PCR assay. For the multiplex PCR, a mixture combining 60 forward primers for TCR Vbeta segments and 13 reverse primers for TCR Jbeta segments was used. The CDR3 region of rearranged TCR beta genes was amplified from genomic DNA by a multiplex PCR assay. On the Illumina HiSeq System, the amplified TCR beta libraries were sequenced as 87-base-pair reads. The study's processing was this. A later analysis counted approximately 76 million unique TCR beta chains across the 666 repertoires, and 9.5 million to 11 million of these chains were shared by at least two donors. Raw reads were error-corrected and collapsed into unique sequences by a nearest-neighbor algorithm in which closely related sequences were merged to remove PCR and sequencing errors. Alignment of CDR3 sequences to IMGT reference sequences was used to assign V, D and J gene segments. For a sequence to be retained, a match of at least six nucleotides to both a V gene segment and a J gene segment was required. Rearrangements were classified as productive when the CDR3 lacked stop codons and remained in frame with V and J, and all other rearrangements were classified as non-productive. Following IMGT convention, CDR3 was defined as the stretch from the second conserved V-encoded cysteine to the conserved J-encoded phenylalanine. The earlier analysis of 550 to 650 of the donors excluded any sequence lacking an unambiguous match to a single V gene segment. An earlier analysis of several hundred of the donors classified V segments as functional when productive rearrangements were above 56.7% and as segregating when the standard deviation between donors was above 5%. To diagnose cytomegalovirus status from the catalog of TCR beta chain sequences, a statistical classification framework was built. V and J gene assignment, in a later analysis, came from comparing TCR nucleotide sequences with IMGT/GENE-DB human TR gene sequences. In a later analysis, CDR3 sequences and most-parsimonious VDJ recombination scenarios were assigned using the TCRdist pipeline. A later analysis defined each TCR beta chain by its CDR3 amino acid sequence plus V-gene family, and excluded reads lacking a unique V-gene family. As a way to deal with suspected cross-contamination and a sequencing artifact, a later analysis dropped more than 500 nucleotide sequences that were highly shared and had low generation probability. A later analysis calculated a clonal expansion index for each public chain from normalized within-repertoire ranks of inferred template counts. A later analysis computed generation probabilities with a VDJ recombination model fitted to out-of-frame rearrangements, and checked the results against IGoR. In a later analysis, TCR-TCR, TCR-HLA and TCR-CMV co-occurrence was scored with hypergeometric tests, and a repertoire-size bias correction was applied to TCR pairs. A later analysis estimated false discovery rates by permuting HLA or CMV assignments 20 times. In a later analysis, co-occurring TCRs were grouped using DBSCAN, and TCRdist sequence similarity was added for clustering within HLA-allele-positive subsets. Repertoires with fewer than 30,000 or more than 120,000 public chains, plus five repertoires with anomalous nucleotide sharing, were excluded from co-occurrence clustering. Entries here come from immuneACCESS through TCRdb and include only in-frame sequences with V and J called. Some clones fail to appear in such tables; in the studies checked, an unresolved V gene covers under half of the shortfall, and the cause of the remainder is unknown. V, J and clone size are those of that table, while D and trimming were read from the DNA. The sample includes about 50,000 clones, with over 60% observed a single time. About 9.3% of the sample goes to the ten largest clones.

The chain joins TRBV10-1 to TRBJ2-7, and possibly TRBD1, on 6 matching bases. This clonotype was sampled from a woman in her forties or fifties in good health and CMV-seronegative. The sample taken for sequencing was PBMCs. CDR3 reads: CASSRGYEQYF. The DNA reads as follows: TGCGCCAGCAGCAGGGGTTACGAGCAGTACTTC.